A selection of T cell receptor beta chains follows, all from one sample in a study of blood T cell repertoires in COVID-19. Measured with immunoSEQ multiplex PCR; TCRdb has only the in-frame clones, and not every one. The sample yields roughly 64,000 clones, roughly four fifths seen once. The sample consisted of peripheral blood. The receptors originated from a human donor in a cohort sampled during active COVID-19. CDR3s include the opening cysteine and the closing phenylalanine or tryptophan. The D gene is left open where the match is weak. The size of a clone is reported for some rows only, either as once, few or many, or as a class for expanded clones.

clone size	V gene	D gene	J gene	CDR3 DNA	CDR3 protein
-	TRBV5-1	TRBD2	TRBJ2-7	TGCGCCAGCAGCTCTAGCGGATTGGCCTACGAGCAGTACTTC	CASSSSGLAYEQYF
few	TRBV7-9	-	TRBJ2-7	TGTGCCAGCAGCCTGCAGGGCTACGAGCAGTACTTC	CASSLQGYEQYF
-	TRBV18	TRBD1	TRBJ1-2	TGTGCCAGCTCACCAAAGGGACAGGGAGGGACTAACGGCTACACCTTC	CASSPKGQGGTNGYTF
few	TRBV11-1	TRBD1	TRBJ1-1	TGTGCCAGCAGCCCTGGGACAGGGAACACTGAAGCTTTCTTT	CASSPGTGNTEAFF
-	TRBV6-6	-	TRBJ2-1	TGTGCCAGCAGAAACCAGGGGCGAAGGGTCTTC	CASRNQGRRVF
-	TRBV5-1	TRBD1	TRBJ2-5	TGCGCCAGCAGTAGTTCCGGGACAGGGTTTTTAGAGACCCAGTACTTC	CASSSSGTGFLETQYF
-	TRBV30	TRBD1	TRBJ1-1	TGTGCCTGGACCGCGCACCAGGGGGCTACTGAAGCTTTCTTT	CAWTAHQGATEAFF
-	TRBV6-5	TRBD1	TRBJ2-1	TGTGCCAGCAAGAGACAGGGGCTTGAGCAGTTCTTC	CASKRQGLEQFF
few	TRBV30	TRBD1	TRBJ2-7	TGTGCCTGGAGCACAGGGGTTTTCACTAGCGAGCAGTACTTC	CAWSTGVFTSEQYF
few	TRBV28	-	TRBJ1-1	TGTGCCAGCAGGATCCTCGGGATGAACACTGAAGCTTTCTTT	CASRILGMNTEAFF
-	TRBV12-5	TRBD1	TRBJ2-7	TGTGCTAGTGGTTTGGGCTTTGGACAGGGCGATCGGGAATACGAGCAGTACTTC	CASGLGFGQGDREYEQYF
-	TRBV2	TRBD2	TRBJ2-7	TGTGCCAGCATGGCCGGGGGGGCTTACGAGCAGTACTTC	CASMAGGAYEQYF
-	TRBV19	-	TRBJ1-1	TGTGCCAGTAGTATAGTTGGGGAGACTGAAGCTTTCTTT	CASSIVGETEAFF
-	TRBV5-4	TRBD2	TRBJ2-1	TGTGCCAGCAGTTGGAGGCGCGGGGGGTATGATGAGCAGTTCTTC	CASSWRRGGYDEQFF
many	TRBV4-3	-	TRBJ1-6	TGCGCCAGCAGCCAAGATCTGGGCAGCTCCTATAATTCACCCCTCCACTTT	CASSQDLGSSYNSPLHF
-	TRBV7-9	TRBD1	TRBJ1-6	TGTGCCAGCAGCTTACATCAACAGGGGGCTGGTTCACCCCTCCACTTT	CASSLHQQGAGSPLHF
-	TRBV7-2	-	TRBJ1-6	TGTGCCAGCAGCCCCAGTTGGAGGGACAATTCACCCCTCCACTTT	CASSPSWRDNSPLHF
once	TRBV27	TRBD1	TRBJ2-3	TGTGCCAGCAGTCGCGGACAGGGGGTTAGCACAGATACGCAGTATTTT	CASSRGQGVSTDTQYF
-	TRBV7-8	-	TRBJ1-1	TGTGCCAGCAGCTTACCAGGCCGGAACACTGAAGCTTTCTTT	CASSLPGRNTEAFF
once	TRBV29-1	-	TRBJ1-2	TGCAGCGTTGAAGCCAGAGGGCGGGACTATGGCTACACCTTC	CSVEARGRDYGYTF
-	TRBV27	TRBD2	TRBJ2-1	TGTGCCAGCAGTTTAGGACTAGTAAGCAATGAGCAGTTCTTC	CASSLGLVSNEQFF